This T cell receptor beta chain was found in a study of blood T cell repertoires in COVID-19. Only in-frame clones appear in the TCRdb table, and some are missing; sequencing was by immunoSEQ multiplex PCR. The data contain a few hundred thousand clones, approximately 85% of them singletons. J gave up 0 bases and V 9 bases, and 8 bases lay outside the gene matches. The CDR3 sequence is 16 residues long. The V gene's germline CDR1 is LNHDA and CDR2 SQIVND (reference sequence). The sequenced sample consisted of peripheral blood. This TCR was sampled from a human donor with COVID-19, enrolled during active disease. The donor label of this sample is uncertain. V usage is TRBV19 and J usage is TRBJ2-1; TRBD2 aligns across 10 bases. The CDR3: CASQREGWGSYNEQFF. In DNA form, the CDR3 reads TGTGCCAGCCAGCGGGAGGGATGGGGCTCCTACAATGAGCAGTTCTTC.